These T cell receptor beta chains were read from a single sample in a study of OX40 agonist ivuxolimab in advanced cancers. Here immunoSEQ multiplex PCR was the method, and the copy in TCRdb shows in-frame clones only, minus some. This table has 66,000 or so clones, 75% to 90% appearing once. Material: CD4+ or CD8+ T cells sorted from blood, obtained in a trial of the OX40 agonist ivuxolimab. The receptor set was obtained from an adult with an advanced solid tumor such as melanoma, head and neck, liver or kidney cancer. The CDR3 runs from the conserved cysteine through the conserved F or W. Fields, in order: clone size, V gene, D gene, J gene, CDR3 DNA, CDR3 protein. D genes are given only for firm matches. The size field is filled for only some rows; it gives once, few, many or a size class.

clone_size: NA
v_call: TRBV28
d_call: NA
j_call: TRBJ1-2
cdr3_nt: TGTGCCAGCAGTTTATCTGGTCGCCCCACCTTC
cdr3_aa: CASSLSGRPTF

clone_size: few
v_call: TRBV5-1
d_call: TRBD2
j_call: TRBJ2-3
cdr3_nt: TGCGCCAGCAGCTTGCTGACTAGCGGGGACAGCACAGATACGCAGTATTTT
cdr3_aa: CASSLLTSGDSTDTQYF

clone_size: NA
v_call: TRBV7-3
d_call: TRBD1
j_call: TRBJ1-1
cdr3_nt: TGTGCCAGCAGCTTACGACAGGGGACAGCGGCTTTCTTT
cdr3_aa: CASSLRQGTAAFF

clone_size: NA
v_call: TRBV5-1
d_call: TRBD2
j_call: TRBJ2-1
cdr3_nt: TGCGCCAGCAGCGGGGGTCTAGCGGACAATGAGCAGTTCTTC
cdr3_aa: CASSGGLADNEQFF

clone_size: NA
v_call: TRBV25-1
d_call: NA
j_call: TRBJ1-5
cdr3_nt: TGTGCCAGCAGTGGGTCCGACGGGGACTATAGCAATCAGCCCCAGCATTTT
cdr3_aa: CASSGSDGDYSNQPQHF

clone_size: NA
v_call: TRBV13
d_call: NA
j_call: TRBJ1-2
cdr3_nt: TGTGCCAGCAGCTTTCAGGGGCCCATGGAGGGTACAGCTAACTATGGCTACACCTTC
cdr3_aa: CASSFQGPMEGTANYGYTF

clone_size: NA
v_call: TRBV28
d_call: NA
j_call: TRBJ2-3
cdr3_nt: TGTGCCAGCACCCCGTGGGGGTCCGGGACCGATACGCAGTATTTT
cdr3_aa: CASTPWGSGTDTQYF

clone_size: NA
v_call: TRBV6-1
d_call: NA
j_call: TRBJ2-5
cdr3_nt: TGTGCCAGCACTTTGGGACCAGAGGGAGAGACCCAGTACTTC
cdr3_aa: CASTLGPEGETQYF

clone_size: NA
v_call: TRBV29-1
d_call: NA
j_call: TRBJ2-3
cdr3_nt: TGCAGCGTTGAATCGGTAGCGGCCACAGATACGCAGTATTTT
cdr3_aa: CSVESVAATDTQYF

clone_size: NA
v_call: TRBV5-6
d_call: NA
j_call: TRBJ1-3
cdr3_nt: TGTGCCAGCAGCTTGTGGGGGCCTGGAAACACCATATATTTT
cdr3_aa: CASSLWGPGNTIYF

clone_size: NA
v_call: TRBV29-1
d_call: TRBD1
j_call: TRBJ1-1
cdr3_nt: TGCAGCGGGGGGCCAGGGGGCCGTAGTGAAGCTTTCTTT
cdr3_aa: CSGGPGGRSEAFF

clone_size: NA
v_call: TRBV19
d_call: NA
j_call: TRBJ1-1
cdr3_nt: TGTGCCAGTACCCCGGGGGGGATTAACACTGAAGCTTTCTTT
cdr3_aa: CASTPGGINTEAFF

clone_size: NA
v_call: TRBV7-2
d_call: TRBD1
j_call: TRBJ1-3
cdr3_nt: TGTGCCAGCAGCTTAGCAGGGACAGGGACTGGAAACACCATATATTTT
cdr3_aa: CASSLAGTGTGNTIYF

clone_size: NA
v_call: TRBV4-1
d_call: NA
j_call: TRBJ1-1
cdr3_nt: TGCGCCAGCAGCCAAGGGCTGCTATCAAATAGAGGGAAGACTGAAGCTTTCTTT
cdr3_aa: CASSQGLLSNRGKTEAFF

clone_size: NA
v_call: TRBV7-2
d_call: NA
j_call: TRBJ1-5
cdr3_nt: TGTGCCAGCAGCTTACTTTCGGCGGGTCAGCCCCAGCATTTT
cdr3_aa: CASSLLSAGQPQHF

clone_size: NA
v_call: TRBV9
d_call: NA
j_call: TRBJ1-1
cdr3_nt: TGTGCCAGCAGCACGGGACCTTCCACTGAAGCTTTCTTT
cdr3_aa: CASSTGPSTEAFF

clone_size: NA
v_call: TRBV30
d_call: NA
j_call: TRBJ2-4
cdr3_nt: TGTGCCTGGAGTCCCTCGTTGGGGCGGATCATAGCCAAAAACATTCAGTACTTC
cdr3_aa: CAWSPSLGRIIAKNIQYF

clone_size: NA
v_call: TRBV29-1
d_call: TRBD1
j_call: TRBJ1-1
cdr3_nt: TGCAGCGGGGGGAGACAGGGGGCGTCGAACACTGAAGCTTTCTTT
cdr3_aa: CSGGRQGASNTEAFF

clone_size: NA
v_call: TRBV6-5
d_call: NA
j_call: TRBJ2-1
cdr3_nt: TGTGCCAGCAGTTACTCGGCGACGAAGGGCAAAGAGCAGTTCTTC
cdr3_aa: CASSYSATKGKEQFF

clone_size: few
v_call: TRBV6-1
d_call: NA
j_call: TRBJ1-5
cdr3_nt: TGTGCCAGCAGTGAAGCGCAGCGAATTAGCAATCAGCCCCAGCATTTT
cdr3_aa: CASSEAQRISNQPQHF

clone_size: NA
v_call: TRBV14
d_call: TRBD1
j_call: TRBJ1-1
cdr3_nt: TGTGCCAGCAGCCAAGGGACAGGGAAGAACACTGAAGCTTTCTTT
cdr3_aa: CASSQGTGKNTEAFF

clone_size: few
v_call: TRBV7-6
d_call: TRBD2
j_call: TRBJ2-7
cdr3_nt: TGTGCCAGCAGCTTAGGACTAGCGGAAAGTAAGCAGTACTTC
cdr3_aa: CASSLGLAESKQYF

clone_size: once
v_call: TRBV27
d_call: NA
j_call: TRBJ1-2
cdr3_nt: TGTGCCAGCAGTTTAAGTATGGGGAATAAGGGCTACACCTTC
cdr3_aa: CASSLSMGNKGYTF

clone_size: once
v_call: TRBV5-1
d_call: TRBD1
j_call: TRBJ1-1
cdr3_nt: TGCGCCAGCAGCGTTACAGGGGGCCGGAACACTGAAGCTTTCTTT
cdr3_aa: CASSVTGGRNTEAFF

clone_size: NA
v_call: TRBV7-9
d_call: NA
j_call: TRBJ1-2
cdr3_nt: TGTGCCAGCAGCCCCGGAGGGGGGAACTATGGCTACACCTTC
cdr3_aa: CASSPGGGNYGYTF

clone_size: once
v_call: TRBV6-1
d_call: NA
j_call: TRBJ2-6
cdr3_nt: TGTGCCAGCAGTGAAGTAGGTGTATCCGGGGCCAACGTCCTGACTTTC
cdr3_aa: CASSEVGVSGANVLTF

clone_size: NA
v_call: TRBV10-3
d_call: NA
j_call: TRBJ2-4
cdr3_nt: TGTGCCATCAGTGAGGAAGGGTTCGCCAATAACATTCAGTACTTC
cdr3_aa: CAISEEGFANNIQYF